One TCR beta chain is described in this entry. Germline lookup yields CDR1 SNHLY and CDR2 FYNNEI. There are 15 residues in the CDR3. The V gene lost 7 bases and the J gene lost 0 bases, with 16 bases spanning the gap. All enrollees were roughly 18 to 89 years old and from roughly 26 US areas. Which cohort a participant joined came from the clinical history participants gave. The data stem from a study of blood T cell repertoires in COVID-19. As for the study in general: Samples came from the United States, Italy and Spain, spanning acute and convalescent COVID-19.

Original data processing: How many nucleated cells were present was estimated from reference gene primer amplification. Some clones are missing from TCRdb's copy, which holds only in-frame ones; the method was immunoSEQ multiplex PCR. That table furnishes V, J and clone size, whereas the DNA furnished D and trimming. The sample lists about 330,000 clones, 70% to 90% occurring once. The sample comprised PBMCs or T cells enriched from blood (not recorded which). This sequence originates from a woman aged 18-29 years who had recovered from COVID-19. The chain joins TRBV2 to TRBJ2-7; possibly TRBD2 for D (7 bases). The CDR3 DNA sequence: TGTGCCAGCAAGGGGGGGGGCACGTACTCCTACGAGCAGTACTTC. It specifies CASKGGGTYSYEQYF.